What follows describes a single T cell receptor beta chain. What antigen it recognizes has not been identified. Per-base qualities were not stored, and no clone one base away is much larger. The CDR3 regions of human TCRbeta chains were analyzed by immunosequencing. Processing in the source paper ran as follows. TCRs in the repertoires were matched against a reference library of SARS-CoV-2-specific TCRs that had been generated with the MIRA antigen-specificity platform. Breadth was defined as the fraction of unique TCRs that were SARS-CoV-2-associated. Depth was defined as the fraction of total T cells that were SARS-CoV-2-associated. Using the MIRA data, each spike-specific TCR was mapped to the spike region that the TCR reacts to and placed in a CD4 or CD8 class. Log10-transformed breadth and depth values were compared by one-way ANOVA with Sidak's multiple comparisons tests. TCRdb took over this immuneACCESS table, retaining in-frame rearrangements with V and J assigned. Such tables are incomplete; in checked studies, under half of the missing clones stem from an unresolved V gene, and the remainder is unexplained. The V and J calls and clone size are taken from that table; D and trimming were inferred from the DNA. The sample yields about 100,000 clones; 80% to 95% were counted once. The ten largest account for 1.7% of the sample.

This sample is drawn from a study of T cell responses to AZD1222 COVID-19 vaccine (dated by TCRdb to the early 2020s). Regarding the research as a whole: Because spike-specific TCR depth and breadth did not differ between the two schedules, AZD1222 recipients who got a second dose at roughly 4 weeks were pooled with those who got a second dose at roughly 12 weeks. TCR sequencing covered roughly 230 trial participants: 207 given two doses of AZD1222 and 26 given two doses of MenACWY control vaccine. Trial participants were enrolled into age subgroups of 18-55, 56-69 and 70-plus years, which contained approximately 150, 28 and 58 TCR-sequenced participants, respectively.

Summary of the overall study and its limitations: Because no day 14 peak-response samples were available, the repertoires could be characterized only after the peak T cell response. Participants were mostly white British, with more females than males. The authors suggested clonal diversity may have been underestimated. The whole spike protein was spanned by vaccine-associated CD4 TCRs, and dominant responses were seen in regions 160-218 and 743-854. The 56-69-year group was small, and its depth increase did not reach significance, likely because of low power. After two AZD1222 doses, both the breadth and the depth of spike-specific TCRs were significantly higher than at day 0 and than in MenACWY recipients. Conclusions about previously exposed vaccinees are limited, since just 6 or 7 AZD1222 recipients were seropositive for SARS-CoV-2 at baseline. Reportedly, almost half of the unique spike-specific TCRs recognized epitopes lying outside the regions that are mutated in the B.1.351 and B.1.1.7 variants.

CDR3 length: 13 amino acids, cysteine to phenylalanine. The retained sequence is limited to the CDR3, 39 bases, with the frame set at the first base. A distance of 12 bases separates the germline ends of V and J, which lose 4 bases and 5 bases respectively. CDR1 and CDR2 are drawn from the germline V gene: SGDLS, YYNGEE. The sample's time point label, in plain terms: baseline before first vaccination. Samples from vaccinated people were obtained from the UK trials COV001 and COV002, which included a single-blind randomized controlled phase 2/3 trial of AZD1222 (ChAdOx1 nCoV-19) in healthy adults. For TCRbeta chain sequencing, PBMC samples from trial participants were taken at day 0 and at day 28 after the second dose.

The sequence derives from an adult in good health. Sequencing used peripheral blood, obtained on day 0 of AZD1222 vaccination. The chain is encoded by TRBV9 joined to TRBJ1-1; no D gene is confidently identified. The CDR3 protein is CASSLGWKTEAFF. The nucleotides are TGTGCCAGCAGCCTGGGTTGGAAAACTGAAGCTTTCTTT.